The 3 T cell receptor beta chains presented below share a single source sample, sequenced in a study of T cells expressing NK-cell markers. TCRdb reworked the 5' RACE reads into one entry per CDR3 protein, no DNA. The table gives 130,000 to 150,000 distinct CDR3 sequences; the top ten clones make up roughly an eighth of it. The sample comprised blood T cells: a sorted CD56 or NKG2C T cell subset, CD4+ or CD8+ T cells, or bulk PBMC T cells (not recorded which). The receptors were sampled from a man aged 18 to 30 in good health.

The chain carries TRBV20-1 and TRBJ2-1; absent DNA, TCRdb's TRBD2 call cannot be checked. Germline V gene lookup returns CDR1 DFQATT and CDR2 SNEGSKA (reference sequence). The CDR3 sequence is 14 residues long. The CDR3 reads CSALKTGTLNEQFF.

The rearrangement uses TRBV7-9 and TRBJ1-1. Germline V gene data show CDR1 as SEHNR and CDR2 as FQNEAQ (reference sequence). This CDR3 has 13 residues. CDR3 protein: CASSLDGAIEAFF.

The chain uses TRBV4-1 and TRBJ1-2; TCRdb names TRBD1, which stays unverified in the absence of DNA. CDR1 MGHRA and CDR2 YSYEKL come from the germline V gene. The CDR3 spans 13 residues. The CDR3 loop is CASRPGQGYGYTF.